The 23 T cell receptor beta chains reported below all come from one sample, sequenced in a study of T cells in Graves' hyperthyroidism and ophthalmopathy. RNA transcripts served as the template for amplifying TCR beta CDR3 regions. A set of HTBI primers served as the primers for a first-round RT-PCR of the TCR CDR3. TCRdb used MiXCR to reprocess the multiplex PCR reads, holding one entry per CDR3 protein. The data contain 150,000 to 200,000 distinct CDR3 sequences, approximately 15% of them singletons. The specimen was blood. These receptors were taken from a woman aged 45-65 years with Graves' hyperthyroidism.

V gene TRBV3-1 combines with J gene TRBJ2-2, with 7 bases lining up with TRBD2. Trimming removed 2 bases from V and 6 bases from J; junction bases left unmatched: 6. Germline CDR1 is LGHDT and CDR2 is YNNKEL (reference sequence). The CDR3 has 15 residues. CDR3 DNA sequence: TGTGCCAGCAGCCAAACCTCACGGGGGGCCGGGGAGCTGTTTTTT. Amino acid sequence: CASSQTSRGAGELFF.

This clonotype was found many times. The chain recombines TRBV5-1 with TRBJ2-7; the D gene is possibly TRBD1 (5 bases). The CDR3 runs 14 residues. CDR1 is SGHRS, CDR2 YFSETQ, per germline. Trimming stripped 5 bases from V and 2 bases from J, with 14 bases between. The DNA for the CDR3 is TGCGCCAGCAGTCCCAAAACAGGTCCCTACGAGCAGTACTTC. It specifies CASSPKTGPYEQYF.

This clonotype came up many times. The gene calls are TRBV9 and TRBJ2-3, with 14 bases lining up with TRBD2. Germline V CDR1 and CDR2: SGDLS, YYNGEE. There are 15 residues in the CDR3. With 4 bases clipped from V and 6 bases from J, the junction kept 4 bases outside the gene matches. The CDR3 reads CASSPGTSGGDTQYF. In nucleotides, the CDR3 is TGTGCCAGCAGCCCGGGGACTAGCGGGGGTGATACGCAGTATTTT.

This clonotype was seen repeatedly, ten times or more. The chain has TRBV24-1 and TRBJ2-1; 7 bases are a match to TRBD2. There are 16 residues in the CDR3. Germline CDR1 is KGHDR and CDR2 is SFDVKD. Germline trimming cut 1 base from V and 6 bases from J; bases unmatched to any gene: 8. As DNA, the CDR3 is TGTGCCACCAGTGATTTCTCGGGCGGACTAGGCAATGAGCAGTTCTTC. Protein product: CATSDFSGGLGNEQFF.

This clonotype was counted many times. The chain links TRBV7-9 to TRBJ2-7; D gene ambiguous. This CDR3 spans 12 amino acids. Germline CDR1 is SEHNR and CDR2 is FQNEAQ (reference sequence). The germline V and J ends were trimmed by 1 base and 6 bases, with 7 bases remaining between them. CDR3 in amino acids: CASSLVGFEQYF. For the CDR3, the DNA is TGTGCCAGCAGCTTAGTAGGGTTCGAGCAGTACTTC.

This clonotype was recorded many times. The chain joins TRBV29-1 to TRBJ2-6; D remains unclear. The V gene lost 3 bases and the J gene lost 0 bases, with 12 bases spanning the gap. This CDR3 region has 16 residues. The germline gives CDR1 SQVTM, CDR2 ANQGSEA. The CDR3 nucleotides read TGCAGCGTTGAGGACGGCTACTACTCTGGGGCCAACGTCCTGACTTTC. Amino acids: CSVEDGYYSGANVLTF. Full variable domain (missing parts from reference TRBV29-1 and TRBJ2-6): SAVISQKPSRDICQRGTSLTIQCQVDSQVTMMFWYRQQPGQSLTLIATANQGSEATYESGFVIDKFPISRPNLTFSTLTVSNMSPEDSSIYLCSVEDGYYSGANVLTFGAGSRLTVL.

This clonotype was found many times. The genes are TRBV6-2 or TRBV6-3 and TRBJ1-2, with D unclear. CDR1 is MNHEY and CDR2 is SVGEGT in the germline V gene. CDR3 length equals 14 residues. The V end lost 0 bases, the J end lost 6 bases, and 11 bases lay between the germline ends. CDR3 region: CASSYSEGPNGYTF. Written as DNA, the CDR3 is TGTGCCAGCAGTTACTCAGAGGGTCCAAATGGCTACACCTTC.

In its sample, this clonotype was seen many times. This chain connects TRBV7-3 to TRBJ2-2; possibly TRBD2 for D (6 bases). V was pared by 3 bases and J by 6 bases, with 11 bases between. Germline CDR1 and CDR2: SGHTA and FQGTGA. The CDR3 runs 14 residues. Here the CDR3 reads CASSFGWGAGELFF. The CDR3 DNA is TGTGCCAGCAGCTTCGGCTGGGGGGCCGGGGAGCTGTTTTTT.

This clonotype was detected many times. The V call is TRBV5-1, the J call TRBJ2-5; possibly TRBD1 for D (6 bases). The CDR3 runs 13 residues. With 4 bases removed from V and 7 bases from J, the gap between germline ends came to 14 bases. Per germline, CDR1 SGHRS and CDR2 YFSETQ. In nucleotides, the CDR3 is TGCGCCAGCAGCGACAGGCCGGATCCGACCCAGTACTTC. Translating it yields CASSDRPDPTQYF.

This clonotype was counted only a few times. It may be a read error: a sequence one base away is much more abundant. The V call is TRBV6-5, the J call TRBJ1-5; D gene uncertain. The CDR3 contains 15 residues. V was trimmed by 0 bases and J by 5 bases, leaving 11 bases between them. Germline V gives CDR1 MNHEY, CDR2 SVGAGI. CDR3 residues: CASSYSWQKDQPQHF. The CDR3 DNA follows: TGTGCCAGCAGTTACTCGTGGCAGAAAGATCAGCCCCAGCATTTT.

There are many counts of this clonotype. The chain employs TRBV6-1 and TRBJ1-3; D not resolved. CDR3 size: 19 residues. Per germline, CDR1 MNHNS and CDR2 SASEGT. V was pared by 5 bases and J by 0 bases, with 23 bases between. CDR3 in amino acids: CASSSPSGRGWLSGNTIYF. The CDR3 DNA follows: TGTGCCAGCAGTTCCCCCTCGGGCCGAGGATGGCTCTCTGGAAACACCATATATTTT.

This clonotype was found many times. This rearrangement joins TRBV5-1 to TRBJ2-2; no reliable D call. The germline V gene has CDR1 SGHRS and CDR2 YFSETQ. The CDR3 is made up of 15 amino acids. The V end lost 0 bases, the J end lost 4 bases, and 10 bases lay between the germline ends. The CDR3 region has the DNA TGCGCCAGCAGCTTGGCCGCACAGTCCACCGGGGAGCTGTTTTTT. This encodes CASSLAAQSTGELFF. The complete variable domain, with remaining parts taken from reference TRBV5-1 and TRBJ2-2, reads KAGVTQTPRYLIKTRGQQVTLSCSPISGHRSVSWYQQTPGQGLQFLFEYFSETQRNKGNFPGRFSGRQFSNSRSEMNVSTLELGDSALYLCASSLAAQSTGELFFGEGSRLTVL.

In its sample, this clonotype was seen many times. J is TRBJ1-1 and V is TRBV6-2 or TRBV6-3; a possible D gene is TRBD1 (5 bases). CDR1 MNHEY and CDR2 SVGEGT come from the germline V gene. The CDR3 length is 14 residues. Deletions cut 5 bases from V and 0 bases from J, with 10 bases between. Here the CDR3 reads CASSARGMNTEAFF. CDR3 DNA: TGTGCCAGCAGTGCACGGGGCATGAACACTGAAGCTTTCTTT.

The table lists this clonotype with many counts. This chain connects TRBV7-3 to TRBJ2-1, with TRBD1 identical over 9 bases. The CDR3 spans 15 residues. CDR1 and CDR2 (germline): SGHTA, FQGTGA. V trimming: 5 bases; J trimming: 4 bases; junction bases outside the gene matches: 6. The CDR3 DNA reads as TGTGCCAGCAGCCCCGACAGGGGGGGGTACAATGAGCAGTTCTTC. Translating it yields CASSPDRGGYNEQFF.

The sample holds many counts of this clonotype. V usage is TRBV6-1 and J usage is TRBJ2-3; tentatively, D is TRBD1 or TRBD2 (6 bases each). V was cut by 5 bases and J by 10 bases, with 25 bases left in between. The length of the CDR3 is 16 residues. The germline V gene has CDR1 MNHNS and CDR2 SASEGT. CDR3 coding DNA: TGTGCCAGCAGTTTCTCAGGGGCGCACTCGACGGGAGCGCAGTATTTT. Protein product: CASSFSGAHSTGAQYF.

This sequence joins TRBV6-2 or TRBV6-3 and TRBJ1-4, with 10 nucleotides matching TRBD1. V was clipped by 6 bases and J by 6 bases; unmatched bases: 4. Germline-derived CDR1 and CDR2 are MNHEY and SVGEGT. The CDR3 covers 14 residues. The CDR3 sequence: CASSEGQGDEKLFF. As DNA, the CDR3 is TGTGCCAGCAGCGAAGGACAGGGGGATGAAAAACTGTTTTTT.

Turning to this clonotype: A read error is possible here, since a much larger clone lies one base away. The chain has TRBV6-1 and TRBJ1-6; D not certain. This CDR3 is built from 11 residues. CDR1 is MNHNS, CDR2 SASEGT, per germline. CDR3 DNA sequence: TGTGCCAGCAGCCAAAATTCACCCCCCCACTTT. Protein sequence: CASSQNSPPHF.

This clonotype was seen repeatedly, ten times or more. V gene TRBV6-2 or TRBV6-3 combines with J gene TRBJ1-1; D remains ambiguous. V lost 4 bases and J lost 1, with 13 bases in between. CDR3 length: 15 amino acids. Looked up from germline, CDR1 is MNHEY and CDR2 is SVGEGT. The CDR3 here is CASSSYLTENTEAFF. In DNA, the CDR3 is TGTGCCAGCAGTTCCTACCTGACGGAGAACACTGAAGCTTTCTTT.

This clonotype was picked up many times. J is TRBJ2-1 and V is TRBV29-1, with TRBD2 matching 14 bases. Trimming removed 8 bases from V and 8 bases from J; junction bases left unmatched: 8. Germline V gene lookup returns CDR1 SQVTM and CDR2 ANQGSEA. This CDR3 region has 14 residues. The CDR3 region is CSTQTSGGADEQFF. The DNA for the CDR3 is TGCAGCACTCAGACTAGCGGGGGGGCCGATGAGCAGTTCTTC.

This clonotype occurred many times. The V gene is TRBV19, the J gene TRBJ1-6; tentatively, D is TRBD1 (6 bases). Trimming left V 1 base short and J 9 bases short, with 10 bases between. Germline V gene sequence: CDR1 LNHDA, CDR2 SQIVND (reference sequence). CDR3 length equals 14 residues. The CDR3 nucleotides read TGTGCCAGTAGTATAGCAGGGGCCCTTTCACCCCTCCACTTT. Protein sequence: CASSIAGALSPLHF.

CDR3 in DNA: TGTGCCAGCAGTTTCTTAGGAAGCTACGAGCAGTACTTC. As protein: CASSFLGSYEQYF. V gene TRBV4-2 combines with J gene TRBJ2-7; D is uncertain. Per the germline V gene, CDR1 is LGHNA and CDR2 is YNFKEQ. The CDR3 consists of 13 residues. The ends were cut back, 6 bases at V and 3 bases at J, with 12 bases in the middle.

This clonotype has a count of ten or more. V usage is TRBV10-1 and J usage is TRBJ2-5; D is possibly TRBD1 (5 bases). Germline lookup yields CDR1 WNHNN and CDR2 SYGVQD (reference sequence). V gave up 2 bases and J gave up 5 bases, with 12 bases separating them. The CDR3 contains 14 residues. This CDR3 is CASSESGAGETQYF. DNA for the CDR3: TGCGCCAGCAGTGAGAGTGGGGCCGGGGAGACCCAGTACTTC.

This clonotype was seen at least ten times. The V and J genes are TRBV5-1 and TRBJ1-2; TRBD1 might be the D (6 bases). V shed 0 bases and J shed 2 bases, with 11 bases lying between them. CDR1 is SGHRS, CDR2 YFSETQ, per germline. The CDR3 totals 15 residues. The CDR3 is CASSLGPTGNYGYTF. CDR3 nucleotide sequence: TGCGCCAGCAGCTTGGGGCCAACAGGGAACTATGGCTACACCTTC.